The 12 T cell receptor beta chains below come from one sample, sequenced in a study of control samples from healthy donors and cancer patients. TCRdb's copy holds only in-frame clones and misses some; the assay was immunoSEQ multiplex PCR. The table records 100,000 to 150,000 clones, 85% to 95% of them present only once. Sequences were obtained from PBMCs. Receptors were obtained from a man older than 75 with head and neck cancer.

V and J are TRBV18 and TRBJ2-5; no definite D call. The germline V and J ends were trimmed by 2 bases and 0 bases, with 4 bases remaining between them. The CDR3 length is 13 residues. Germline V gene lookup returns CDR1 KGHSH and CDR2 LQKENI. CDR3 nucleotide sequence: TGTGCCAGCTCACCAAGCCACCAAGAGACCCAGTACTTC. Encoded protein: CASSPSHQETQYF.

The CDR3 nucleotides are TGTGCCAGCCGCCCGGGACTACTAACCGAGACCCAGTACTTC. It specifies CASRPGLLTETQYF. The chain employs TRBV3-1 (or the pseudogene TRBV3-2) and TRBJ2-5; 7 bases fit TRBD2. Germline V CDR1 and CDR2: LGHDT, YNNKEL (reference sequence). CDR3 length: 14 residues. Trimming took 8 bases from V and 5 from J; bases not matched to a gene: 11.

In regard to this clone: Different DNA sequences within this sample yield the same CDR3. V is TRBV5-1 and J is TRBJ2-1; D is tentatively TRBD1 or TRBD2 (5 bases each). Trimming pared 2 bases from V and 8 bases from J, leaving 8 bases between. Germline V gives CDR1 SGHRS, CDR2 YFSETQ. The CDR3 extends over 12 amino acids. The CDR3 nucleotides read TGCGCCAGCAGCTTTTTGGGGGATGAGCAGTTCTTC. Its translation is CASSFLGDEQFF.

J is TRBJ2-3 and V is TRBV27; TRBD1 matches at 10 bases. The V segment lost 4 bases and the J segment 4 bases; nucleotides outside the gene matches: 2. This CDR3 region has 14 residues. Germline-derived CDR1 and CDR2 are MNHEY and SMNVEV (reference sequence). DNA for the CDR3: TGTGCCAGCAGTTCCGGACAGGGGGCAGATACGCAGTATTTT. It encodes CASSSGQGADTQYF.

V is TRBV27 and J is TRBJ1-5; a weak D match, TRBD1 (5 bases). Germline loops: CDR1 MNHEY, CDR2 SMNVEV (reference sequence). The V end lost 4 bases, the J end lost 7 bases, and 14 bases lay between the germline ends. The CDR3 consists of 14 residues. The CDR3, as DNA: TGTGCCAGCAGTTCTCAGGGCTTGCGGCAGCCCCAGCATTTT. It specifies CASSSQGLRQPQHF.

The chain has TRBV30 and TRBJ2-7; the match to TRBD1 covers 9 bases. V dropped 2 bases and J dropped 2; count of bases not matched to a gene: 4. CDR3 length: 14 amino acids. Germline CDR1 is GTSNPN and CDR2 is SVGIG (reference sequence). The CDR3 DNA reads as TGTGCCTGGAGTCCGGGACAGGGTCCCTACGAGCAGTACTTC. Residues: CAWSPGQGPYEQYF.

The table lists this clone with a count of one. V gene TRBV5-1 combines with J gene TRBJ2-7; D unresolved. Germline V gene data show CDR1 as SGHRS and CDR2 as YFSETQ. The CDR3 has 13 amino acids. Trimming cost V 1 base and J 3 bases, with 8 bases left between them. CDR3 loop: CASSLSDGYEQYF. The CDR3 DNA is TGCGCCAGCAGCTTGTCCGATGGCTACGAGCAGTACTTC.

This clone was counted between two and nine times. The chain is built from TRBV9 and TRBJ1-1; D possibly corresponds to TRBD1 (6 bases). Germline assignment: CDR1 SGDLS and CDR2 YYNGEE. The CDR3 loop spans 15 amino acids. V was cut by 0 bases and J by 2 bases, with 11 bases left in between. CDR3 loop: CASSVAGQTNTEAFF. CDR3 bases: TGTGCCAGCAGCGTAGCAGGACAGACAAACACTGAAGCTTTCTTT.

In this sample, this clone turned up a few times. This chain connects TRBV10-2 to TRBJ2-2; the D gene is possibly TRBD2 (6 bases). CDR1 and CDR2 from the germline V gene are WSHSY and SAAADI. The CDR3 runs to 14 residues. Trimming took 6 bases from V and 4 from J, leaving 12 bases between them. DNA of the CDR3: TGCGCCAGCAGGGGGGGTGGAGGCACCGGGGAGCTGTTTTTT. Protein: CASRGGGGTGELFF.

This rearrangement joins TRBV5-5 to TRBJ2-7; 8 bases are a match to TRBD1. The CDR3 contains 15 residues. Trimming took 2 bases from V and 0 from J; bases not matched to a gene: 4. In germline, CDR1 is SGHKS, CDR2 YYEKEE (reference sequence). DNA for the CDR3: TGTGCCAGCAGCTTCGACAGGGGCTTCTCCTACGAGCAGTACTTC. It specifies CASSFDRGFSYEQYF.

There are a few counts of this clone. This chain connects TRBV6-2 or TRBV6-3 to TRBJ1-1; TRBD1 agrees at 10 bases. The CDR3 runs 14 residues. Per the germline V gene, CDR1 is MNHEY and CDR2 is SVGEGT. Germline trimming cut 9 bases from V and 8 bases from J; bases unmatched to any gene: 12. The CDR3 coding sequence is TGTGCCAGTAGTGACAGGGGGCGCAGGATAGAAGCTTTCTTT. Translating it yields CASSDRGRRIEAFF.

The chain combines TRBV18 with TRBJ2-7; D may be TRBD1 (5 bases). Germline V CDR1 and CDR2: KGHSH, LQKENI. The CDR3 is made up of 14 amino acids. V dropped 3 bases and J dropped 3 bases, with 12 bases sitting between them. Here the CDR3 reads CASSPLTVNYEQYF. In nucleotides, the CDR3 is TGTGCCAGCTCACCGTTGACAGTGAACTACGAGCAGTACTTC. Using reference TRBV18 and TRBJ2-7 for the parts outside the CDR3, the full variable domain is NAGVMQNPRHLVRRRGQEARLRCSPMKGHSHVYWYRQLPEEGLKFMVYLQKENIIDESGMPKERFSAEFPKEGPSILRIQQVVRGDSAAYFCASSPLTVNYEQYFGPGTRLTVT.